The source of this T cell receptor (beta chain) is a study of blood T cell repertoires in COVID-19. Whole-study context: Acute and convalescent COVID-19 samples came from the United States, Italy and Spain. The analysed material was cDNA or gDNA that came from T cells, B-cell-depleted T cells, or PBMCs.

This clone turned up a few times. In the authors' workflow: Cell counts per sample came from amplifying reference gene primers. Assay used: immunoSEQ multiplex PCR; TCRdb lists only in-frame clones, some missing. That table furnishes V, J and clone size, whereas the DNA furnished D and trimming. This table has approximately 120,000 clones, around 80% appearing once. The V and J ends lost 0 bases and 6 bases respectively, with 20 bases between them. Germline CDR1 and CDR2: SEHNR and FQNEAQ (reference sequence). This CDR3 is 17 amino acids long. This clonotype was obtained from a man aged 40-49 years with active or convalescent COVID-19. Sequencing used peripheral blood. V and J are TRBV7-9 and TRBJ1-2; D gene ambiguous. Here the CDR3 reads CASSLALSDGEINGYTF. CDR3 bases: TGTGCCAGCAGCTTAGCACTCTCCGACGGGGAGATTAATGGCTACACCTTC.